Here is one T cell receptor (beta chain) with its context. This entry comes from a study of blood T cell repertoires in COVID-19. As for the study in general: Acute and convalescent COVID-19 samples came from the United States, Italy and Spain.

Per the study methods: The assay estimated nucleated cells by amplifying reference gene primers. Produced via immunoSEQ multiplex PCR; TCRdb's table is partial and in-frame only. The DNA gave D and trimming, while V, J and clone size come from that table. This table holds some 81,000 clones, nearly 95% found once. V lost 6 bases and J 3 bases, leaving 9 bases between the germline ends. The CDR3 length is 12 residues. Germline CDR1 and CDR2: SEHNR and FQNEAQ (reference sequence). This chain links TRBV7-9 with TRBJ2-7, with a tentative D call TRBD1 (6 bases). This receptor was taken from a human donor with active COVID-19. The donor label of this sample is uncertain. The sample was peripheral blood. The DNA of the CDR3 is TGTGCCAGCAGACAACAGGGCTACGAGCAGTACTTC. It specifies CASRQQGYEQYF.